These 16 T cell receptor beta chains share one sample of origin, sequenced in a study of cytomegalovirus exposure and HLA in healthy donors listed by TCRdb under 2017. The library was built by means of the immunoSEQ multiplex PCR assay. For the multiplex PCR, a mixture combining 60 forward primers for TCR Vbeta segments and 13 reverse primers for TCR Jbeta segments was used. The immuneACCESS repertoire file appears here via TCRdb, limited to in-frame rearrangements. These files lack a portion of the clones; in checked studies, under half of the deficit traces to unresolved V genes, and the cause of the others is not known. The sample profile shows just over 150,000 clones; over 80% of them were found once. Of the sample, around 6.5% is held by the ten largest clones. Sequencing input: PBMCs. These receptors all stem from a male donor in good health and CMV-seropositive.

With regard to this clone: This CDR3 fails to terminate in the conserved phenylalanine or tryptophan, so it likely reflects a read error. No DNA is shown, since the ends of the CDR3 on it are uncertain; the CDR3 is the one TCRdb lists. The rearrangement links TRBV29-1 to TRBJ2-7; TRBD1, the table's D call, lacks a check against the DNA. The germline gives CDR1 SQVTM, CDR2 ANQGSEA. The CDR3 sequence runs 12 residues, both termini included. This chain's CDR3 is CSVEDKGTGLPI.

The V gene is TRBV25-1, the J gene TRBJ2-3; D ambiguous. Germline V gene data show CDR1 as MGHDK and CDR2 as SYGVNS. V gave up 2 bases and J gave up 5 bases, with 5 bases separating them. The CDR3 is 12 residues long. The CDR3 sequence is CASSEGRDTQYF. The CDR3 DNA sequence: TGTGCCAGCAGTGAAGGGCGAGATACGCAGTATTTT. Full variable domain (missing parts from reference TRBV25-1 and TRBJ2-3): EADIYQTPRYLVIGTGKKITLECSQTMGHDKMYWYQQDPGMELHLIHYSYGVNSTEKGDLSSESTVSRIRTEHFPLTLESARPSHTSQYLCASSEGRDTQYFGPGTRLTVL.

This clone was counted once. The junction and the germline gene differ at one end; a read error may be behind it. The CDR3 DNA reads as TGTGCCAGCAGTGAGACAGGGGCTGGAAACACCACATATTTT. It specifies CASSETGAGNTTYF. The rearrangement joins TRBV25-1 to TRBJ1-3, with 8 nucleotides matching TRBD1. Germline lookup yields CDR1 MGHDK and CDR2 SYGVNS. The CDR3 consists of 14 residues.

J is TRBJ1-5 and V is TRBV28; possible D gene TRBD1, 6 bases. Trimming left V 3 bases short and J 6 bases short, with 18 bases between. Germline-derived CDR1 and CDR2 are MDHEN and SYDVKM. The CDR3 extends over 16 amino acids. CDR3 DNA sequence: TGTGCCAGCAGTTTCTCAGGCAGGGGTAGAACTCAGCCCCAGCATTTT. Translating gives CASSFSGRGRTQPQHF.

The V gene is TRBV4-2, the J gene TRBJ1-1; unclear D gene. Germline lookup yields CDR1 LGHNA and CDR2 YNFKEQ. This CDR3 is built from 15 residues. V was cut by 0 bases and J by 6 bases, with 14 bases left in between. In DNA, the CDR3 is TGTGCCAGCAGCCAAGAGTTAGGCGGGTTAGCTGAAGCTTTCTTT. It translates to CASSQELGGLAEAFF.

This sequence joins TRBV29-1 and TRBJ1-5, with D perhaps matching TRBD1 (6 bases). The CDR3 loop spans 14 amino acids. Germline V gene sequence: CDR1 SQVTM, CDR2 ANQGSEA. Trimming removed 4 bases at V and 3 bases at J, with 13 bases between. The CDR3 sequence is CSVAPDSYNQPQHF. The CDR3 DNA sequence: TGCAGCGTTGCCCCGGACAGCTACAATCAGCCCCAGCATTTT.

This chain connects TRBV4-2 to TRBJ2-3, with 7 bases matching TRBD2. Germline CDR1 reads LGHNA; CDR2 reads YNFKEQ. The CDR3 is 16 residues long. The ends lost 3 bases at V and 5 bases at J; junction bases unmatched: 11. In nucleotides, the CDR3 is TGTGCCAGCAGCCAGAGGGAGGGCCAAGAGTTAGATACGCAGTATTTT. Protein: CASSQREGQELDTQYF.

The rearrangement joins TRBV6-4 to TRBJ2-3, with 8 bases matching TRBD2. The CDR3 runs 17 residues. CDR1 and CDR2 from the germline V gene are MRHNA and SNTAGT. V lost 3 bases to trimming and J lost 0 bases; unmatched junction nucleotides: 8. CDR3 DNA sequence: TGTGCCAGCAGTGAAGGGGGTAGCGGGACTAGCACAGATACGCAGTATTTT. Translated: CASSEGGSGTSTDTQYF.

The chain carries TRBV11-2 and TRBJ2-5; 13 nucleotides align to TRBD2. Germline values: CDR1 SGHAT, CDR2 FQNNGV. The ends lost 7 bases at V and 1 base at J; junction bases unmatched: 9. There are 17 residues in the CDR3. The CDR3 DNA reads TGTGCCAGCAAAGCGGGGGGACTAGCGGGGCCCCAAGAGACCCAGTACTTC. It specifies CASKAGGLAGPQETQYF.

This clone turned up a few times. This chain joins TRBV15 and TRBJ2-2; 7 bases fit TRBD1. The germline gives CDR1 LNHNV, CDR2 YYDKDF (reference sequence). The CDR3 has 16 amino acids. V shed 5 bases, J shed 4 bases, and the junction held 10 bases outside the gene matches. The CDR3 DNA reads as TGTGCCACCAGCGTTCGCTTAGACAGGGCCACCGGGGAGCTGTTTTTT. Translation: CATSVRLDRATGELFF.

The V and J genes are TRBV18 and TRBJ1-2; a possible D gene is TRBD1 (5 bases). Germline loops: CDR1 KGHSH, CDR2 LQKENI. V was cut by 3 bases and J by 3 bases, with 17 bases left in between. The CDR3 runs 16 residues. The CDR3 nucleotides read TGTGCCAGCTCACCTTTAACTGGGACTGTCGACTATGGCTACACCTTC. Its translation: CASSPLTGTVDYGYTF.

The chain uses TRBV27 and TRBJ2-5, with D possibly matching TRBD2 (5 bases). The J call could be wrong; TRBJ2-7 is a better fit for the DNA end. Germline V gene lookup returns CDR1 MNHEY and CDR2 SMNVEV (reference sequence). The CDR3 runs to 16 residues. DNA for the CDR3: TGTGCCAGCAGTTTAGGGCGGAAAGGACTCTCCTACGAGCAGTACTTC. This sequence encodes CASSLGRKGLSYEQYF.

This clone was seen a single time. The V gene is TRBV7-6, the J gene TRBJ2-1; 9 bases map to TRBD1. V shed 1 base and J 2 bases; nucleotides not matched to a gene: 0. The CDR3 totals 15 residues. Germline CDR1 reads SGHVS; CDR2 reads FNYEAQ. CDR3 region: CASSLGDRAYNEQFF. The CDR3 DNA reads TGTGCCAGCAGCTTAGGGGACAGGGCCTACAATGAGCAGTTCTTC.

The chain is built from TRBV2 and TRBJ2-5; possibly TRBD1 for D (6 bases). Germline CDR1 reads SNHLY; CDR2 reads FYNNEI. This CDR3 is built from 13 residues. Trimming stripped 8 bases from V and 1 base from J, with 11 bases between. The CDR3 coding sequence is TGTGCCAGCGAGGGGGAGCGCCAAGAGACCCAGTACTTC. It is translated as CASEGERQETQYF.

The gene calls are TRBV30 and TRBJ1-2, with a possible D match to TRBD1 (6 bases). Between the trimmed V and J ends, which lost 0 bases and 4 bases, there was a span of 12 bases. The CDR3 has 14 amino acids. Germline CDR1 is GTSNPN and CDR2 is SVGIG (reference sequence). This chain's CDR3 is CAWSVKDSFYGYTF. CDR3 DNA sequence: TGTGCCTGGAGTGTGAAGGACAGTTTCTATGGCTACACCTTC.

The V gene is TRBV9, the J gene TRBJ2-1, with D unclear. Germline CDR1 and CDR2: SGDLS and YYNGEE. The germline V and J ends were trimmed by 4 bases and 8 bases, with 10 bases remaining between them. The CDR3 extends over 12 amino acids. The CDR3, as DNA: TGTGCCAGCAGCACCTCTACCCATGAGCAGTTCTTC. This codes for CASSTSTHEQFF.